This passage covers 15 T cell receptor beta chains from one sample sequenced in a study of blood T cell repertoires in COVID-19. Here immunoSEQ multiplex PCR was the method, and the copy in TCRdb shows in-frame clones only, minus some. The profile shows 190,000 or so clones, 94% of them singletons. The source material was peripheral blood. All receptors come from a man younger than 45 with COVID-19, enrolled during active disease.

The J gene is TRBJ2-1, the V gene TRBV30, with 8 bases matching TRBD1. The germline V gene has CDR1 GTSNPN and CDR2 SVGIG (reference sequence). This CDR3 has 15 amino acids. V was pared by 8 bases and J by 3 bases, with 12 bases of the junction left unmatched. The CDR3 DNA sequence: TGTGCCGGGGGACCCGGGACAGGCGACTACAATGAGCAGTTCTTC. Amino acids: CAGGPGTGDYNEQFF.

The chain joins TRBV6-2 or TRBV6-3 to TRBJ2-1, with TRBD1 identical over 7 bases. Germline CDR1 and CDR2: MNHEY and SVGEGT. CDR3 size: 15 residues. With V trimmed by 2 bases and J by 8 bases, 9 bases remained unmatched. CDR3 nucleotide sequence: TGTGCCAGCAGTTACCGACAGGGCCGGCCTGATGAGCAGTTCTTC. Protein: CASSYRQGRPDEQFF.

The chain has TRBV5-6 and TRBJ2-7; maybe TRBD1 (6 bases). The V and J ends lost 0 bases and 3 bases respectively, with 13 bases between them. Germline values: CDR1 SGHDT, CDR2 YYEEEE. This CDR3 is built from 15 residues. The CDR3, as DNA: TGTGCCAGCAGCTTGGGACAGGACCCTTTCTACGAGCAGTACTTC. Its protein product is CASSLGQDPFYEQYF.

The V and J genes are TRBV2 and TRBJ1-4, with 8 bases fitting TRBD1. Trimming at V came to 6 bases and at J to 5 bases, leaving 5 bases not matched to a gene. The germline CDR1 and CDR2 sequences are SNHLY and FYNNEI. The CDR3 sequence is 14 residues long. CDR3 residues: CASRQQGGNEKLFF. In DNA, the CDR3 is TGTGCCAGCAGGCAACAGGGGGGGAATGAAAAACTGTTTTTT.

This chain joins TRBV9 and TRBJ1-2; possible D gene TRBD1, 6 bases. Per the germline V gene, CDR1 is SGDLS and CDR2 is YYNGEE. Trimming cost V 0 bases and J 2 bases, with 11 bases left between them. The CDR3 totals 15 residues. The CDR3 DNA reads TGTGCCAGCAGCGTAGGGTGGACAGAGAACTATGGCTACACCTTC. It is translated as CASSVGWTENYGYTF. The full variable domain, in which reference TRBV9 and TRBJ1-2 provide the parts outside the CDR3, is DSGVTQTPKHLITATGQRVTLRCSPRSGDLSVYWYQQSLDQGLQFLIQYYNGEERAKGNILERFSAQQFPDLHSELNLSSLELGDSALYFCASSVGWTENYGYTFGSGTRLTVV.

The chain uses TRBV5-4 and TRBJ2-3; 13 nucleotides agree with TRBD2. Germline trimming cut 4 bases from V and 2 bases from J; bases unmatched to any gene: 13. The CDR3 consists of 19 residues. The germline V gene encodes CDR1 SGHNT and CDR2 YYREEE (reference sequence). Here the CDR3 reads CASSPTSGGAGGITDTQYF. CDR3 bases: TGTGCCAGCAGCCCTACTAGCGGGGGGGCTGGAGGGATCACAGATACGCAGTATTTT.

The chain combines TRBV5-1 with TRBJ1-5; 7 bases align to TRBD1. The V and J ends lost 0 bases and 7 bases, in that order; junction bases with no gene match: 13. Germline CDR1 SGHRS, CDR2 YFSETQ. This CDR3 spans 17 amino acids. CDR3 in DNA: TGCGCCAGCAGCTTGGTAGTGGGACAGTTCTCTTACCAGCCCCAGCATTTT. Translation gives CASSLVVGQFSYQPQHF.

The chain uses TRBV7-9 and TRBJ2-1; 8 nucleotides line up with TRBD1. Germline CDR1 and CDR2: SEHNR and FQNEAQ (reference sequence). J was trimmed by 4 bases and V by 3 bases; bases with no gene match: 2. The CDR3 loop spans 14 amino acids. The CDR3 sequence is CASSLRDRYNEQFF. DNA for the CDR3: TGTGCCAGCAGCTTGAGGGACAGGTACAATGAGCAGTTCTTC. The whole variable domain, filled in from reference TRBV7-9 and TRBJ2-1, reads DTGVSQNPRHKITKRGQNVTFRCDPISEHNRLYWYRQTLGQGPEFLTYFQNEAQLEKSRLLSDRFSAERPKGSFSTLEIQRTEQGDSAMYLCASSLRDRYNEQFFGPGTRLTVL.

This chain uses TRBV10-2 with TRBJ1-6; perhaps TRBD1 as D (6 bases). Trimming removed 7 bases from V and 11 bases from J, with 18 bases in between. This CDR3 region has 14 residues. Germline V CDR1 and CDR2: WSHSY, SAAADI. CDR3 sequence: CASTRDIGLTPLHF. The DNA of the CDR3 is TGCGCCAGCACGAGGGACATCGGACTGACACCCCTCCACTTT.

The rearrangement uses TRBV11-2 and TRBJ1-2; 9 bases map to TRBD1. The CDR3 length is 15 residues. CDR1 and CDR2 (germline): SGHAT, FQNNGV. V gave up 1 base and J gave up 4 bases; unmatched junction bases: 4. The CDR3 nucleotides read TGTGCCAGCAGCTTAGTTGGGGGACAGGGCTATGGCTACACCTTC. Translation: CASSLVGGQGYGYTF.

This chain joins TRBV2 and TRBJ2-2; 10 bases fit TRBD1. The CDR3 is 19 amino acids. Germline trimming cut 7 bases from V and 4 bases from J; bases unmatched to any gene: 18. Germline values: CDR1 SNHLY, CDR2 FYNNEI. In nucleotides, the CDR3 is TGTGCCAGCAATCACCGGGACAGGGGATATGATCGCGTCACCGGGGAGCTGTTTTTT. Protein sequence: CASNHRDRGYDRVTGELFF. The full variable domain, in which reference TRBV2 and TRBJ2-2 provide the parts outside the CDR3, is EPEVTQTPSHQVTQMGQEVILRCVPISNHLYFYWYRQILGQKVEFLVSFYNNEISEKSEIFDDQFSVERPDGSNFTLKIRSTKLEDSAMYFCASNHRDRGYDRVTGELFFGEGSRLTVL.

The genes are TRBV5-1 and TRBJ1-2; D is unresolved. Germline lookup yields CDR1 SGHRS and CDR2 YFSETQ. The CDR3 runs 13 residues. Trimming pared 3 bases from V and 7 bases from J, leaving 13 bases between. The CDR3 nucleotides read TGCGCCAGCAGCTCGGACGGGGAGAGTGGCTACACCTTC. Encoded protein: CASSSDGESGYTF.

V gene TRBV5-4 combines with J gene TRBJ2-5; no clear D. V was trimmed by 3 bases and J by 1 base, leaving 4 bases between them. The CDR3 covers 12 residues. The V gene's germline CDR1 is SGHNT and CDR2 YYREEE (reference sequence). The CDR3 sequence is CASSSSQETQYF. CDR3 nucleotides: TGTGCCAGCAGCTCCTCCCAAGAGACCCAGTACTTC.

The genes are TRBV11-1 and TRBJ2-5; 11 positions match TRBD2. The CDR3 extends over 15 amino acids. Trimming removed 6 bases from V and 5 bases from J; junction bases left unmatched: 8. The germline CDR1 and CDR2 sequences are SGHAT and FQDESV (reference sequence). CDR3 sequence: CASRGVAGGLETQYF. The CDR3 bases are TGTGCCAGCAGGGGTGTAGCGGGGGGGCTGGAGACCCAGTACTTC.

CDR3 DNA sequence: TGTGCCTGGAGTGTGACAGACATGAACACTGAAGCTTTCTTT. Amino acids: CAWSVTDMNTEAFF. The V and J genes are TRBV30 and TRBJ1-1; tentative D call: TRBD1 (5 bases). CDR1 is GTSNPN and CDR2 is SVGIG in the germline V gene (reference sequence). Trimming left V 0 bases short and J 0 bases short, with 8 bases between. This CDR3 is built from 14 residues.